These T cell receptor beta chains were read from a single sample in a study of blood T cells in healthy people across ages. One entry per CDR3 protein, called by TCRdb with MiXCR from the 5' RACE reads. This sample has about 1.4 million distinct CDR3 sequences; roughly 59% occur once, and the top ten carry approximately 7%. The sample taken for sequencing was blood. All receptors derive from a young man in good health. CDR3s include the opening cysteine and the closing phenylalanine or tryptophan. Fields, in order: CDR3 protein, CDR3 DNA, clone size, D gene, V gene, J gene. D genes are given only for firm matches. Clone size appears in some rows only: once, few, many, or a class for an expanded clone.

CDR3aa: CASSLNSGRKETQYF; CDR3nt: TGTGCCAGCAGCTTAAATAGCGGGAGAAAAGAGACCCAGTACTTC; abundance: NA; d_gene: TRBD2; v_gene: TRBV7-6; j_gene: TRBJ2-5
CDR3aa: CSVGQSTSYEQYF; CDR3nt: TGCAGCGTTGGTCAGAGCACTTCCTACGAGCAGTACTTC; abundance: few; d_gene: NA; v_gene: TRBV29-1; j_gene: TRBJ2-7
CDR3aa: CASSQIGKQFF; CDR3nt: TGTGCCAGCAGCCAAATCGGGAAGCAGTTCTTC; abundance: NA; d_gene: NA; v_gene: TRBV3-1; j_gene: TRBJ2-1
CDR3aa: CASSLPRGMHNEQFF; CDR3nt: TGTGCCAGCAGCTTACCTCGGGGAATGCACAATGAGCAGTTCTTC; abundance: few; d_gene: NA; v_gene: TRBV13; j_gene: TRBJ2-1
CDR3aa: CASEEDQLYEQYF; CDR3nt: TGCGCCAGCGAGGAGGACCAACTATACGAGCAGTACTTC; abundance: NA; d_gene: NA; v_gene: TRBV10-2; j_gene: TRBJ2-7
CDR3aa: CASSLGGGALYEQYF; CDR3nt: TGTGCCAGCAGTTTAGGGGGGGGAGCCCTCTACGAGCAGTACTTC; abundance: NA; d_gene: TRBD2; v_gene: TRBV12-3/TRBV12-4; j_gene: TRBJ2-7
CDR3aa: CASSQDESSGTYEQYF; CDR3nt: TGCGCCAGCAGCCAAGATGAGTCTAGCGGCACCTACGAGCAGTACTTC; abundance: few; d_gene: TRBD2; v_gene: TRBV4-1; j_gene: TRBJ2-7
CDR3aa: CSAQETGQGRSPLHF; CDR3nt: TGCAGTGCCCAAGAGACCGGACAGGGAAGGTCACCCCTCCACTTT; abundance: NA; d_gene: TRBD1; v_gene: TRBV20-1; j_gene: TRBJ1-6
CDR3aa: CASSPISVRAGGSYEQYF; CDR3nt: TGTGCCAGCAGCCCCATATCAGTCAGAGCGGGAGGCTCCTACGAGCAGTACTTC; abundance: NA; d_gene: TRBD2; v_gene: TRBV3-1; j_gene: TRBJ2-7
CDR3aa: CASRLARGEQFF; CDR3nt: TGTGCCAGCAGACTTGCCCGGGGTGAGCAGTTCTTC; abundance: NA; d_gene: NA; v_gene: TRBV27; j_gene: TRBJ2-1
CDR3aa: CASSLAQYEQFF; CDR3nt: TGTGCCAGCAGCTTAGCGCAGTATGAGCAGTTCTTC; abundance: NA; d_gene: NA; v_gene: TRBV7-2; j_gene: TRBJ2-1
CDR3aa: CATSRRQGVSPLHF; CDR3nt: TGTGCCACCAGCAGGAGACAGGGCGTCTCACCCCTCCACTTT; abundance: NA; d_gene: TRBD1; v_gene: TRBV15; j_gene: TRBJ1-6
CDR3aa: CASSGGGSSFYEQFF; CDR3nt: TGTGCCAGCAGTGGAGGCGGGAGTTCTTTCTATGAGCAGTTCTTC; abundance: NA; d_gene: TRBD2; v_gene: TRBV2; j_gene: TRBJ2-1
CDR3aa: CASSFNPDEQYF; CDR3nt: TGTGCCAGCAGTTTCAATCCCGACGAGCAGTACTTC; abundance: NA; d_gene: NA; v_gene: TRBV6-5; j_gene: TRBJ2-7
CDR3aa: CAIRGDSQYGYTF; CDR3nt: TGTGCCATCAGGGGGGACAGTCAGTATGGCTACACCTTC; abundance: NA; d_gene: TRBD1; v_gene: TRBV10-3; j_gene: TRBJ1-2
CDR3aa: CASIRGLPSSYEQYF; CDR3nt: TGCGCCAGCATCAGGGGCCTCCCCAGCTCCTACGAGCAGTACTTC; abundance: NA; d_gene: NA; v_gene: TRBV10-2; j_gene: TRBJ2-7
CDR3aa: CATAVAGSYGYTF; CDR3nt: TGTGCCACCGCCGTGGCCGGGAGCTATGGCTACACCTTC; abundance: NA; d_gene: NA; v_gene: TRBV15; j_gene: TRBJ1-2
CDR3aa: CASSQDTGGPLHF; CDR3nt: TGCGCCAGCAGCCAAGATACCGGGGGGCCCCTCCACTTT; abundance: NA; d_gene: NA; v_gene: TRBV4-3; j_gene: TRBJ1-6
CDR3aa: CASSSFLEETQYF; CDR3nt: TGTGCCAGCAGTTCTTTTCTAGAAGAGACCCAGTACTTC; abundance: NA; d_gene: NA; v_gene: TRBV27; j_gene: TRBJ2-5
CDR3aa: CASGAITGGTEAFF; CDR3nt: TGTGCCAGCGGAGCCATTACAGGGGGCACTGAAGCTTTCTTT; abundance: NA; d_gene: TRBD1; v_gene: TRBV6-2/TRBV6-3; j_gene: TRBJ1-1
CDR3aa: CASSYSWREVLFEQYF; CDR3nt: TGTGCCAGCAGTTACTCTTGGCGGGAGGTTCTTTTTGAGCAGTACTTC; abundance: NA; d_gene: TRBD2; v_gene: TRBV6-5; j_gene: TRBJ2-4
CDR3aa: CASRVGGNTEAFF; CDR3nt: TGTGCCAGCAGGGTCGGGGGGAACACTGAAGCTTTCTTT; abundance: few; d_gene: NA; v_gene: TRBV6-5; j_gene: TRBJ1-1
CDR3aa: CASSLSAGPTYEQYF; CDR3nt: TGTGCCAGCAGTTTATCAGCGGGGCCTACCTACGAGCAGTACTTC; abundance: few; d_gene: TRBD2; v_gene: TRBV27; j_gene: TRBJ2-7
CDR3aa: CASSLAQGFYNEQFF; CDR3nt: TGTGCCAGCAGCTTAGCACAGGGGTTTTACAATGAGCAGTTCTTC; abundance: many; d_gene: TRBD1; v_gene: TRBV7-2; j_gene: TRBJ2-1
CDR3aa: CASSDPGQHYNSPLHF; CDR3nt: TGTGCCAGCAGCGACCCGGGACAGCATTATAATTCACCCCTCCACTTT; abundance: NA; d_gene: TRBD1; v_gene: TRBV7-2; j_gene: TRBJ1-6
CDR3aa: CASSINSPYNEQFF; CDR3nt: TGTGCCAGCAGCATCAACTCCCCCTACAATGAGCAGTTCTTC; abundance: NA; d_gene: NA; v_gene: TRBV7-9; j_gene: TRBJ2-1
CDR3aa: CASSQIASEGVGEQYF; CDR3nt: TGTGCCAGCAGCCAAATAGCCTCCGAAGGGGTAGGCGAGCAGTACTTC; abundance: NA; d_gene: NA; v_gene: TRBV3-1; j_gene: TRBJ2-7
CDR3aa: CSAYSLDNEQYF; CDR3nt: TGCAGCGCATACAGCTTAGACAATGAGCAGTACTTC; abundance: NA; d_gene: NA; v_gene: TRBV29-1; j_gene: TRBJ2-7
CDR3aa: CASSLAVRHRSTDTQYF; CDR3nt: TGTGCCAGCAGCTTAGCTGTTAGACACCGTAGCACAGATACGCAGTATTTT; abundance: NA; d_gene: NA; v_gene: TRBV7-2; j_gene: TRBJ2-3
CDR3aa: CASSDPVKGFNVLTF; CDR3nt: TGCGCCAGCAGTGACCCAGTCAAGGGCTTCAACGTCCTGACTTTC; abundance: NA; d_gene: NA; v_gene: TRBV10-1; j_gene: TRBJ2-6
CDR3aa: CSARDSGLGRNYGYTF; CDR3nt: TGCAGTGCTAGAGATAGTGGGCTCGGCCGTAACTATGGCTACACCTTC; abundance: NA; d_gene: NA; v_gene: TRBV20-1; j_gene: TRBJ1-2
CDR3aa: CASWTQAGTEAFF; CDR3nt: TGTGCCAGCTGGACCCAGGCGGGCACTGAAGCTTTCTTT; abundance: NA; d_gene: NA; v_gene: TRBV5-4; j_gene: TRBJ1-1
CDR3aa: CASSLAHGATNEKLFF; CDR3nt: TGTGCCAGCAGTTTAGCCCACGGTGCAACTAATGAAAAACTGTTTTTT; abundance: NA; d_gene: NA; v_gene: TRBV12-3/TRBV12-4; j_gene: TRBJ1-4
CDR3aa: CASSQEAQVQGKLAQYF; CDR3nt: TGCGCCAGCAGCCAAGAGGCTCAGGTACAGGGGAAGTTGGCGCAGTACTTC; abundance: NA; d_gene: TRBD1; v_gene: TRBV4-3; j_gene: TRBJ2-7
CDR3aa: CSASSPGRASGVDTQYF; CDR3nt: TGCAGTGCTAGTTCTCCCGGGAGGGCCTCAGGAGTAGATACGCAGTATTTT; abundance: once; d_gene: TRBD2; v_gene: TRBV20-1; j_gene: TRBJ2-3
CDR3aa: CARRTGAEQYF; CDR3nt: TGTGCCAGAAGGACAGGGGCCGAGCAGTACTTC; abundance: few; d_gene: TRBD1; v_gene: TRBV2; j_gene: TRBJ2-7
CDR3aa: CASSRSTSNEQFF; CDR3nt: TGCGCCAGCAGCCGCTCGACCTCCAATGAGCAGTTCTTC; abundance: few; d_gene: NA; v_gene: TRBV4-1; j_gene: TRBJ2-1
CDR3aa: CASSQTGLAEPQFF; CDR3nt: TGTGCCAGCAGCCAAACGGGACTAGCGGAGCCACAGTTCTTC; abundance: NA; d_gene: TRBD2; v_gene: TRBV4-2; j_gene: TRBJ2-1
CDR3aa: CASSYYRGLYEQYF; CDR3nt: TGTGCCAGCAGCTACTACAGGGGACTCTACGAGCAGTACTTC; abundance: NA; d_gene: NA; v_gene: TRBV5-8; j_gene: TRBJ2-7
CDR3aa: CASRRPPGQGADTQYF; CDR3nt: TGTGCCAGCAGAAGACCTCCGGGACAGGGTGCAGATACGCAGTATTTT; abundance: NA; d_gene: TRBD1; v_gene: TRBV7-2; j_gene: TRBJ2-3
CDR3aa: CASSVAGGGVAYNEQFF; CDR3nt: TGTGCCAGCAGCGTAGCGGGGGGAGGGGTGGCCTACAATGAGCAGTTCTTC; abundance: NA; d_gene: TRBD2; v_gene: TRBV9; j_gene: TRBJ2-1
CDR3aa: CASYQAGTYNERFF; CDR3nt: TGTGCCAGCTACCAGGCGGGAACCTACAATGAGCGGTTCTTC; abundance: once; d_gene: NA; v_gene: TRBV2; j_gene: TRBJ2-1
CDR3aa: CSARVTGSQPQHF; CDR3nt: TGCAGTGCTAGAGTAACAGGGAGTCAGCCCCAGCATTTT; abundance: once; d_gene: NA; v_gene: TRBV20-1; j_gene: TRBJ1-5
CDR3aa: CAGSVAPGQTYEQYF; CDR3nt: TGTGCCGGCAGCGTAGCACCGGGACAGACCTACGAGCAGTACTTC; abundance: NA; d_gene: TRBD1; v_gene: TRBV9; j_gene: TRBJ2-7
CDR3aa: CASNKAGRANYGYTF; CDR3nt: TGTGCCAGCAACAAGGCCGGCAGAGCTAACTATGGCTACACCTTC; abundance: few; d_gene: NA; v_gene: TRBV28; j_gene: TRBJ1-2
CDR3aa: CASRRTPGTGSTNVQYF; CDR3nt: TGCGCCAGCAGACGCACCCCCGGGACAGGGTCAACGAATGTTCAGTACTTC; abundance: NA; d_gene: TRBD1; v_gene: TRBV4-1; j_gene: TRBJ2-4
CDR3aa: CASSYGGNQPQHF; CDR3nt: TGTGCCAGCAGTTACGGAGGGAATCAGCCCCAGCATTTT; abundance: many; d_gene: NA; v_gene: TRBV6-6; j_gene: TRBJ1-5
CDR3aa: CASSQIGAEAFF; CDR3nt: TGTGCCAGCAGTCAAATCGGCGCTGAAGCTTTCTTT; abundance: NA; d_gene: NA; v_gene: TRBV13; j_gene: TRBJ1-1
CDR3aa: CSVRLARSYEQYF; CDR3nt: TGCAGTGTTAGACTAGCCCGCTCCTACGAGCAGTACTTC; abundance: NA; d_gene: TRBD2; v_gene: TRBV20-1; j_gene: TRBJ2-7
CDR3aa: CSARKGERSHYNEQFF; CDR3nt: TGCAGTGCTAGAAAGGGTGAGCGGAGCCACTACAATGAGCAGTTCTTC; abundance: few; d_gene: NA; v_gene: TRBV20-1; j_gene: TRBJ2-1
CDR3aa: CSAPQRRTGGYYGYTF; CDR3nt: TGCAGTGCTCCCCAGCGGAGGACAGGGGGCTACTATGGCTACACCTTC; abundance: once; d_gene: TRBD1; v_gene: TRBV20-1; j_gene: TRBJ1-2
CDR3aa: CASSQTGPTYEQYF; CDR3nt: TGTGCCAGCAGCCAAACCGGGCCCACCTACGAGCAGTACTTC; abundance: NA; d_gene: NA; v_gene: TRBV2; j_gene: TRBJ2-7
CDR3aa: CASSEGYNTIYF; CDR3nt: TGTGCCAGCAGTGAAGGCTACAACACCATATATTTT; abundance: NA; d_gene: NA; v_gene: TRBV6-1; j_gene: TRBJ1-3
CDR3aa: CASSSLDRTNTGELFF; CDR3nt: TGTGCCAGCAGTTCCCTGGACAGAACAAACACCGGGGAGCTGTTTTTT; abundance: NA; d_gene: NA; v_gene: TRBV6-6; j_gene: TRBJ2-2
CDR3aa: CASSPPHGAPGEKLFF; CDR3nt: TGTGCCAGCAGCCCCCCACACGGGGCGCCTGGTGAAAAACTGTTTTTT; abundance: NA; d_gene: NA; v_gene: TRBV7-2; j_gene: TRBJ1-4